This T cell receptor beta chain was obtained from a study of technical replicates of blood from several donors. The assay was immunoSEQ multiplex PCR, and TCRdb's table has in-frame clones only and misses some. The repertoire consists of about 75,000 clones, with approximately 97% occurring once and the leading ten covering around 0.28%. Germline CDR1 SGHAT, CDR2 FQNNGV. The CDR3 is made up of 14 amino acids. Trimming shortened V by 5 bases and J by 1 base, and 11 bases separated the two germline ends. The chain recombines TRBV11-2 with TRBJ1-1; the D is unclear. The source of this sequence is a human donor in good health. The sequenced sample consisted of T cells isolated from PBMCs. The CDR3 DNA follows: TGTGCCAGCAGCCCGCAACTCCAGAACACTGAAGCTTTCTTT. This codes for CASSPQLQNTEAFF.